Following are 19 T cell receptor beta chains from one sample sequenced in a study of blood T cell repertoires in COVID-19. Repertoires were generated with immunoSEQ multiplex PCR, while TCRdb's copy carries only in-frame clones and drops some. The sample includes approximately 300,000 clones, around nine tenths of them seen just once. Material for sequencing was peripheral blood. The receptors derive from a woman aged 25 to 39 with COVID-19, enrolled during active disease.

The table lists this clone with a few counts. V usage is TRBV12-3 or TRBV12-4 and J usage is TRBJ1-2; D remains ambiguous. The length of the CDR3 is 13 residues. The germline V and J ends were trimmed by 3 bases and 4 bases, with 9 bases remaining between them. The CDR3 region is CASSLRESYGYTF. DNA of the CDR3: TGTGCCAGCAGTTTGCGGGAAAGCTATGGCTACACCTTC.

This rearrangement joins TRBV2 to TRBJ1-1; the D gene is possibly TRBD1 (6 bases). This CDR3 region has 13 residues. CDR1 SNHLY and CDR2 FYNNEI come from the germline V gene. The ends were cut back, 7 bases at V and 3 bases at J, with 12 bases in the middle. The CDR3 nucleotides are TGTGCCAGCAACAAACAGGGATACACTGAAGCTTTCTTT. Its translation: CASNKQGYTEAFF.

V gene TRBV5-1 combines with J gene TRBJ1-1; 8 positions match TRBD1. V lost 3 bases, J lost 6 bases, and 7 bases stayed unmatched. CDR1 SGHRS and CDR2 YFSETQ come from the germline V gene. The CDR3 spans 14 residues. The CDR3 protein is CASSSQGALAEAFF. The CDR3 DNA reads TGCGCCAGCAGCTCGCAGGGGGCTCTGGCTGAAGCTTTCTTT.

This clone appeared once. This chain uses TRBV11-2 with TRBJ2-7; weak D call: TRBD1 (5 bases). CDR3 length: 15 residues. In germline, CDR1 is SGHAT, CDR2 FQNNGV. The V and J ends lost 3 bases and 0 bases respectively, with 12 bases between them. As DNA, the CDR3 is TGTGCCAGCAGCTTTACAAGGGGTGACTCCTACGAGCAGTACTTC. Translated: CASSFTRGDSYEQYF.

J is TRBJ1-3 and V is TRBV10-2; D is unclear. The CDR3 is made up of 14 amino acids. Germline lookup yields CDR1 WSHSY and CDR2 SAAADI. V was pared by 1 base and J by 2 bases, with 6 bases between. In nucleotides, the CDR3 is TGCGCCAGCAGTGAGTTCGGGACTGGAAACACCATATATTTT. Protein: CASSEFGTGNTIYF.

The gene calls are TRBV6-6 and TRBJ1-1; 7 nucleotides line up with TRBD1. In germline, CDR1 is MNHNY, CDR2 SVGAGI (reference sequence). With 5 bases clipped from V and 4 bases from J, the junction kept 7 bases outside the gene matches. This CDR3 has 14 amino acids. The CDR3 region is CASSTTGASTEAFF. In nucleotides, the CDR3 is TGTGCCAGCAGTACTACAGGGGCCAGCACTGAAGCTTTCTTT.

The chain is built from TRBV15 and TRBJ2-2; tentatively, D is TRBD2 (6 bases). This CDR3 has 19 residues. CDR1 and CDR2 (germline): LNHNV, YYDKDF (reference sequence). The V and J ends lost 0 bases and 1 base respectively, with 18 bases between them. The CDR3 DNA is TGTGCCACCAGCAGAGACGGGGGACGTCTGATAGGGAACACCGGGGAGCTGTTTTTT. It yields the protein CATSRDGGRLIGNTGELFF.

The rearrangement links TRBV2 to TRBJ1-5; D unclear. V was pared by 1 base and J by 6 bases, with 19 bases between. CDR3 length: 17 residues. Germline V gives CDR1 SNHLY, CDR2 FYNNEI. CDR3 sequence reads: CASSEGGDGGIGQPQHF. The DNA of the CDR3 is TGTGCCAGCAGTGAAGGTGGGGATGGAGGCATCGGTCAGCCCCAGCATTTT.

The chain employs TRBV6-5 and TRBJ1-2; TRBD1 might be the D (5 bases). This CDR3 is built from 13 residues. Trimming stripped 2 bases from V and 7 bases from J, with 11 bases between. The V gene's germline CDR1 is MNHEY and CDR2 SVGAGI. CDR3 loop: CASSYVQGSGYTF. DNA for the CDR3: TGTGCCAGCAGTTACGTGCAGGGCTCTGGCTACACCTTC.

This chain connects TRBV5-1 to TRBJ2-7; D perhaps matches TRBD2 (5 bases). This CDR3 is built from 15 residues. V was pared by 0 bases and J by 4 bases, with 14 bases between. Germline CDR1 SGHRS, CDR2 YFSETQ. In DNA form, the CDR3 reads TGCGCCAGCAGCTTGGCCCGCGAGGGTCGTTACGAGCAGTACGTC. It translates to CASSLAREGRYEQYV.

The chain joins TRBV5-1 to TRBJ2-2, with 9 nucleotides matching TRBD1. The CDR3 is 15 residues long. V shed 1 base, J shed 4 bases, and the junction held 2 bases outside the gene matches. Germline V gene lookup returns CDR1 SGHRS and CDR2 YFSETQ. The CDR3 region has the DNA TGCGCCAGCAGCTTGATGACAGGGGGCACCGGGGAGCTGTTTTTT. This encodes CASSLMTGGTGELFF.

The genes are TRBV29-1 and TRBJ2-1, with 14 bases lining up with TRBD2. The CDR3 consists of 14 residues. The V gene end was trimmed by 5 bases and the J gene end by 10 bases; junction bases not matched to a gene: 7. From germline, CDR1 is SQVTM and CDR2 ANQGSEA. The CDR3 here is CSVFPGLAGDEQFF. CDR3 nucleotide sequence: TGCAGCGTTTTCCCGGGACTAGCGGGGGACGAGCAGTTCTTC.

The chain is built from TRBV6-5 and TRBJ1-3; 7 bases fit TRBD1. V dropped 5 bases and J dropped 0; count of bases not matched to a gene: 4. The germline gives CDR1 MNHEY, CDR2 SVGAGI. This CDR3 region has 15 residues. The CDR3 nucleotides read TGTGCCAGCAGTCTGGACAGGAGCTCTGGAAACACCATATATTTT. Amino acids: CASSLDRSSGNTIYF.

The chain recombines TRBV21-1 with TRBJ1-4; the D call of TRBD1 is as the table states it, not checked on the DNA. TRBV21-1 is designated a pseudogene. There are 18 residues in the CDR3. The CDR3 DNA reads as TGTGCCAGCAGCACCCATCCGGGACAGGGGTTTCGGGATGAAAAACTGTTTTTT. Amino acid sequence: CASSTHPGQGFRDEKLFF.

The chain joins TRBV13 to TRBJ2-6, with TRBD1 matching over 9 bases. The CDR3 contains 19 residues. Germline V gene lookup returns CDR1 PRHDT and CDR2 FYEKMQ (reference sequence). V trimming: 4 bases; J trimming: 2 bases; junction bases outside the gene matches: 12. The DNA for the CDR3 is TGTGCCAGCAGCTACCCCCACGGGACAGGGAGTACTGGGGCCAACGTCCTGACTTTC. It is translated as CASSYPHGTGSTGANVLTF.

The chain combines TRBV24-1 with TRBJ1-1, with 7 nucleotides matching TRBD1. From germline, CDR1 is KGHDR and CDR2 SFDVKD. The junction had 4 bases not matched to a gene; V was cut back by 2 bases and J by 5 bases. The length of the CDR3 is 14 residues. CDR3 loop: CATSDSGGRTEAFF. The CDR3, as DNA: TGTGCCACCAGTGATTCAGGGGGGCGGACTGAAGCTTTCTTT.

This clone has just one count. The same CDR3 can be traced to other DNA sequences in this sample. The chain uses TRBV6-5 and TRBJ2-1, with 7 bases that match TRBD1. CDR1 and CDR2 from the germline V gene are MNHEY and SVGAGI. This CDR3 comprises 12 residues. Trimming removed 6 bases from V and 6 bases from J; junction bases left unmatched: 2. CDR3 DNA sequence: TGTGCCAGCAGCCCAGGGGGCAATGAGCAGTTCTTC. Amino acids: CASSPGGNEQFF.

CDR3 in amino acids: CASSLDMGDRGPFNYGYTF. Here the CDR3 DNA reads TGTGCCAGCAGCTTAGATATGGGGGACAGGGGGCCCTTTAACTATGGCTACACCTTC. The chain employs TRBV11-3 and TRBJ1-2; 12 bases align to TRBD1. The V gene's germline CDR1 is SGHNT and CDR2 YENEEA. V lost 0 bases, J lost 1 base, and 9 bases stayed unmatched. This CDR3 has 19 amino acids.

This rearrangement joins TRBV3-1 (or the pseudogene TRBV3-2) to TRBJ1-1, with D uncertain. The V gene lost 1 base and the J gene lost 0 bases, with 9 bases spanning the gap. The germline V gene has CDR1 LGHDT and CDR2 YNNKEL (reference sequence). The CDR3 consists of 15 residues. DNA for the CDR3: TGTGCCAGCAGCCAAGTCTCCAGGTTGAACACTGAAGCTTTCTTT. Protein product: CASSQVSRLNTEAFF.